This T cell receptor (beta chain) was recovered during a study of T cells after yellow fever vaccination. Whole-study context: Those fractions that held only low numbers of cells were prepared using the SMART-Seq v4 Ultra Low Input RNA kit.

This clonotype showed up just a few times. Antigen unknown. Germline values: CDR1 LGHDT, CDR2 YNNKEL (reference sequence). V shed 1 base, J shed 4 bases, and the junction held 8 bases outside the gene matches. The CDR3 loop spans 17 amino acids. Researchers made TCR cDNA using 5'RACE template switching, and this step added a universal primer site and UMIs. TCRdb recomputed calls from the 5' RACE reads with MiXCR, one row per CDR3 protein. The sample shows 360,000 or so distinct CDR3 sequences, around 10% of them seen only once. Study-level findings and limits: Contaminants from the bulk population, in the form of abundant clonotypes, could be found in FACS-sorted repertoires. The booster response re-showed most primary clones: approximately 95% CD4, more than 80% CD8.

This chain links TRBV3-1 with TRBJ2-1; 9 nucleotides line up with TRBD2. This sequence originates from a young man who received the YFV17D yellow fever vaccine. The material was PBMCs, obtained on the day of the first yellow fever vaccination. CDR3 amino acids: CASSQGFGGGGYNEQFF. In DNA form, the CDR3 reads TGTGCCAGCAGCCAAGGGTTTGGCGGGGGGGGTTACAATGAGCAGTTCTTC.